The present entry profiles one TCR beta chain with its context. Authors' analysis steps: By means of reference gene primer amplification, nucleated cell counts were estimated. Clones were read by immunoSEQ multiplex PCR, and TCRdb kept only the in-frame ones, dropping some. V and J calls and clone size are as listed in that table; D and trimming were resolved from the DNA. The sample holds about 200,000 clones, more than 70% seen once. The data were obtained in a study of blood T cell repertoires in COVID-19. Looking at the study overall: Some COVID-19 samples were acute and others convalescent; all came from the United States, Italy and Spain. In each case, the material was cDNA or gDNA derived from T cells, B-cell-depleted T cells, or PBMCs.

Losses at the gene ends were 4 bases for V and 1 base for J; bases not matched to a gene: 12. CDR1 is MGHDK, CDR2 SYGVNS, per germline. The CDR3 contains 18 residues. The rearrangement links TRBV25-1 to TRBJ2-5; 10 bases match TRBD1. The specimen sequenced was peripheral blood. The clonotype originates from a human donor in a cohort sampled during active COVID-19. CDR3 DNA: TGTGCCAGCAGTGTTCTGTGGGACAGGGGCCTCGCCCAAGAGACCCAGTACTTC. This sequence encodes CASSVLWDRGLAQETQYF.